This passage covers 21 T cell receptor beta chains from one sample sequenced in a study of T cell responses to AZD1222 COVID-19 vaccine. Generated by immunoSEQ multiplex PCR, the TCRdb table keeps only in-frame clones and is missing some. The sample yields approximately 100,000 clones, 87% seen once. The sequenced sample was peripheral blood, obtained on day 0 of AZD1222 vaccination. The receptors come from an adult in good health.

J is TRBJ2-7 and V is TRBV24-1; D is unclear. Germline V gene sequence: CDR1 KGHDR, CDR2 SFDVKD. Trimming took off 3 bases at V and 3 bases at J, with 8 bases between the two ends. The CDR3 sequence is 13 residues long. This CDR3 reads CATSDNPSYEQYF. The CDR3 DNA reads TGTGCCACCAGTGATAATCCCAGCTACGAGCAGTACTTC.

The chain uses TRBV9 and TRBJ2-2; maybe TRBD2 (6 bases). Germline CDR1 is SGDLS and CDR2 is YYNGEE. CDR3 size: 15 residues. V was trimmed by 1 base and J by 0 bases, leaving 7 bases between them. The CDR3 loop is CASSVLASNTGELFF. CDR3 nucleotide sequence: TGTGCCAGCAGCGTACTAGCGTCGAACACCGGGGAGCTGTTTTTT.

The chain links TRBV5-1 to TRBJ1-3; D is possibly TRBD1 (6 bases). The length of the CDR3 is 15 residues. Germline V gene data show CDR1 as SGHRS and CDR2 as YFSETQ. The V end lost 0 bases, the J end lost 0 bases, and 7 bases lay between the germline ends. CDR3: CASSLDRVSGNTIYF. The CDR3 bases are TGCGCCAGCAGCTTGGACAGGGTCTCTGGAAACACCATATATTTT.

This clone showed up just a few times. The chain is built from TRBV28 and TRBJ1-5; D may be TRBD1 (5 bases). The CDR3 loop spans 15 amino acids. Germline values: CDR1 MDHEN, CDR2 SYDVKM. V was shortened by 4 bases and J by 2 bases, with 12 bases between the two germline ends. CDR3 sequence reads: CASSSPGKGNQPQHF. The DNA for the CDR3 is TGTGCCAGCAGTTCTCCAGGGAAGGGCAATCAGCCCCAGCATTTT. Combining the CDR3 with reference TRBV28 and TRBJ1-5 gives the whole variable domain DVKVTQSSRYLVKRTGEKVFLECVQDMDHENMFWYRQDPGLGLRLIYFSYDVKMKEKGDIPEGYSVSREKKERFSLILESASTNQTSMYLCASSSPGKGNQPQHFGDGTRLSIL.

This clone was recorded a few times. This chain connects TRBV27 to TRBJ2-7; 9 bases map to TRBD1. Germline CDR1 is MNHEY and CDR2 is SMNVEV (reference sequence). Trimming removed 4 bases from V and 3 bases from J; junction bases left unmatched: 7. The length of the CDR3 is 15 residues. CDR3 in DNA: TGTGCCAGCAGTTCCCTAGGGACAGGGCGCTACGAGCAGTACTTC. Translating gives CASSSLGTGRYEQYF.

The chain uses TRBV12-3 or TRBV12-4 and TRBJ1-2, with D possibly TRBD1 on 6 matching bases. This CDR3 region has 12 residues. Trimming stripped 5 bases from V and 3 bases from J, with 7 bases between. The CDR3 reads CASSRTDYGYTF. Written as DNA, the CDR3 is TGTGCCAGCAGTCGGACAGACTATGGCTACACCTTC.

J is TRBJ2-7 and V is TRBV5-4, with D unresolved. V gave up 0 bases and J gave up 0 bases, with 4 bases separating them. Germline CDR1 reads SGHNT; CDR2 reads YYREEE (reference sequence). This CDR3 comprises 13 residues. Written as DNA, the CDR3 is TGTGCCAGCAGCTTGGACGGCTCCTACGAGCAGTACTTC. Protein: CASSLDGSYEQYF.

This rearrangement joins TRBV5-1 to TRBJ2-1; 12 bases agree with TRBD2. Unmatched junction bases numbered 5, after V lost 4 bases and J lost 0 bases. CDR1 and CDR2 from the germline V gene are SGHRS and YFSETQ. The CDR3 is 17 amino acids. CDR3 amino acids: CASSVGTSGSSYNEQFF. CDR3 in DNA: TGCGCCAGCAGCGTCGGGACTAGCGGGTCCTCCTACAATGAGCAGTTCTTC.

This CDR3 reads CASSETPLFDYTF. For the CDR3, the DNA is TGTGCCAGCAGTGAAACCCCACTCTTTGACTACACCTTC. The rearrangement joins TRBV6-1 to TRBJ1-2; D gene ambiguous. Trimming removed 2 bases at V and 10 bases at J, with 14 bases between. The length of the CDR3 is 13 residues. Germline V gene sequence: CDR1 MNHNS, CDR2 SASEGT.

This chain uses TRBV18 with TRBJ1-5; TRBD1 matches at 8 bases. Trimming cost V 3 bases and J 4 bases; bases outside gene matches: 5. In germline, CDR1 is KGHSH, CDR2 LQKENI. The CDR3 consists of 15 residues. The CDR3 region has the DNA TGTGCCAGCTCACCCGACAGGGGTAAAAATCAGCCCCAGCATTTT. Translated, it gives CASSPDRGKNQPQHF.

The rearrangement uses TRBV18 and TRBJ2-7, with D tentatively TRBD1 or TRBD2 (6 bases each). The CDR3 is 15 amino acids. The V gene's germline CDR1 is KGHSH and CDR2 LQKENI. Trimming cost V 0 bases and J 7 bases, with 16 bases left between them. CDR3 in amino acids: CASSPPSSGAREQYF. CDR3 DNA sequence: TGTGCCAGCTCACCACCGTCCTCGGGGGCTCGGGAGCAGTACTTC.

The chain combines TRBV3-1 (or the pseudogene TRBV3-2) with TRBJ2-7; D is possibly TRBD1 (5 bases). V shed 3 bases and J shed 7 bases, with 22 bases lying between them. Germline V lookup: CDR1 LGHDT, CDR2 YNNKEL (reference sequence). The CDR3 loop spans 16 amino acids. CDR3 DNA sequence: TGTGCCAGCAGCCAGTTTGGCAGGGAATATTACGAGGAGCAGTACTTC. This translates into CASSQFGREYYEEQYF.

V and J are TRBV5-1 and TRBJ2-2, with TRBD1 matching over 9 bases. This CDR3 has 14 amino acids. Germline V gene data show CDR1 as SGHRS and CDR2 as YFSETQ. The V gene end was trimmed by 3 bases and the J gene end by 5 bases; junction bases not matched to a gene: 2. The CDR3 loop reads CASSWDRVTGELFF. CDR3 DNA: TGCGCCAGCAGCTGGGACAGGGTAACCGGGGAGCTGTTTTTT.

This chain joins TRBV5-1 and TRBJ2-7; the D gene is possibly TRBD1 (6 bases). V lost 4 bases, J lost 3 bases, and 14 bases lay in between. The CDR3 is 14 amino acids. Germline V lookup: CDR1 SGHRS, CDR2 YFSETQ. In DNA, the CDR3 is TGCGCCAGCAGCCCCGCGGACAGTTACTACGAGCAGTACTTC. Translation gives CASSPADSYYEQYF.

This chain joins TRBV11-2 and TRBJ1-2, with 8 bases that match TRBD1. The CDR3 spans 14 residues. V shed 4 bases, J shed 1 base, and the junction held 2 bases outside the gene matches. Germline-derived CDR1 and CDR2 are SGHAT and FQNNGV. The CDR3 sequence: CASSSGQGNYGYTF. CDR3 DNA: TGTGCCAGCAGCTCCGGACAGGGTAACTATGGCTACACCTTC.

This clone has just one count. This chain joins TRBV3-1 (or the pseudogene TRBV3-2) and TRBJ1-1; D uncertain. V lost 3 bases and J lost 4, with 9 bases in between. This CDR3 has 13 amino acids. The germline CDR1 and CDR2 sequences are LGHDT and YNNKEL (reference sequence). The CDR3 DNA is TGTGCCAGCAGCCAGGGGAAAGGCACTGAAGCTTTCTTT. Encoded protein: CASSQGKGTEAFF.

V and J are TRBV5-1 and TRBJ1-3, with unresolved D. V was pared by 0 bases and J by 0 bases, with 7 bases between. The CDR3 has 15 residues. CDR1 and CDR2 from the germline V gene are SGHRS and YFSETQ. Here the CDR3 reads CASSLAEGSGNTIYF. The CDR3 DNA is TGCGCCAGCAGCTTGGCCGAGGGCTCTGGAAACACCATATATTTT.

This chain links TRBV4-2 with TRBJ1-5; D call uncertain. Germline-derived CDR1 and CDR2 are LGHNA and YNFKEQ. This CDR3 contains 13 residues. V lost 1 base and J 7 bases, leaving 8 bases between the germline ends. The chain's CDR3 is CASSQVLGQPQHF. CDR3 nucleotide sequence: TGTGCCAGCAGCCAAGTTCTTGGCCAGCCCCAGCATTTT.

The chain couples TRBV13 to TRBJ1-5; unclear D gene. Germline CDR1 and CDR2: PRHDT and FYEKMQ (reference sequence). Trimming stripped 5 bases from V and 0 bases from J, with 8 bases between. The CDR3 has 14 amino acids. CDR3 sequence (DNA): TGTGCCAGCAGCAATTTTAATAGCAATCAGCCCCAGCATTTT. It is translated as CASSNFNSNQPQHF.

In DNA form, the CDR3 reads TGTGCCTGGAGTAAAGGACACCCCTACGAGCAGTACTTC. Residues: CAWSKGHPYEQYF. The chain employs TRBV30 and TRBJ2-7; weak D call: TRBD1 (5 bases). Germline V gives CDR1 GTSNPN, CDR2 SVGIG (reference sequence). The CDR3 covers 13 residues. V lost 2 bases to trimming and J lost 2 bases, with 10 bases between them.

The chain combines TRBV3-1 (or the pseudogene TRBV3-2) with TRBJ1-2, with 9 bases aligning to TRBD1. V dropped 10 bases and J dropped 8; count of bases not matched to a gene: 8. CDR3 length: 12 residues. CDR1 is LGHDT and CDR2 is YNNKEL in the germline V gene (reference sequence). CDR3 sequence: CATHRTGDGYTF. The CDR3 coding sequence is TGTGCCACCCACCGGACAGGGGACGGCTACACCTTC.